Sequencing of this TCR beta chain was carried out in a study of cytomegalovirus exposure and HLA in healthy donors. V was cut by 1 base and J by 0 bases, with 13 bases left in between. This CDR3 comprises 16 residues. Germline V CDR1 and CDR2: MNHNS, SASEGT. This clone was counted a few times. Its antigen is not known. Study-level points and caveats: CMV serostatus alone was available as immune exposure information. TCR beta chains numbering roughly 150 were designated cytomegalovirus-associated. In a later analysis, at a false discovery rate of 0.05, 16,951 TCR beta sequences matched HLA alleles.

Primers for the PCR totalled 60 Vbeta and 13 Jbeta. TCRdb keeps only in-frame clones here, not all; method: immunoSEQ multiplex PCR. Of about 89,000 clones detected, about 83% appear once; the ten largest clones hold approximately 4%. This receptor was taken from a female donor in good health and CMV-seropositive. V gene TRBV6-1 combines with J gene TRBJ2-7, with a tentative D call TRBD2 (7 bases). The material sequenced was PBMCs. The CDR3 nucleotides read TGTGCCAGCAGTGAAGTTGCGGGGGCCATCTCCTACGAGCAGTACTTC. Its translation: CASSEVAGAISYEQYF.